Below are 27 T cell receptor beta chains sequenced from a single sample in a study of blood T cell repertoires in COVID-19. Produced via immunoSEQ multiplex PCR; TCRdb's table is partial and in-frame only. The data contain under 200,000 clones, almost 85% of them singletons. The specimen sequenced was PBMCs or T cells enriched from blood (not recorded which). The origin of the receptors is a man aged 45-60 years who had recovered from COVID-19.

The chain carries TRBV7-9 and TRBJ2-7; possibly TRBD1 for D (6 bases). Trimming shortened V by 8 bases and J by 6 bases, and 20 bases separated the two germline ends. The CDR3 loop spans 14 amino acids. CDR1 and CDR2 (germline): SEHNR, FQNEAQ (reference sequence). This CDR3 is CASCRDILLSEQYF. CDR3 DNA: TGTGCCAGCTGCCGGGACATCCTCCTTAGCGAGCAGTACTTC.

This rearrangement joins TRBV2 to TRBJ1-2; D is perhaps TRBD1 (6 bases). This CDR3 spans 15 amino acids. Trimming pared 6 bases from V and 2 bases from J, leaving 16 bases between. The germline gives CDR1 SNHLY, CDR2 FYNNEI. CDR3 in DNA: TGTGCCAGCAGCAAGAGGGACATCTCGAACTATGGCTACACCTTC. As protein: CASSKRDISNYGYTF.

This clone has a single count. V usage is TRBV12-5 and J usage is TRBJ2-7; D is uncertain. This CDR3 is 11 amino acids long. The V and J ends lost 7 bases and 0 bases respectively, with 4 bases between them. The germline gives CDR1 LGHNT, CDR2 FRNRAP. This CDR3 is CASAVSYEQYF. CDR3 sequence (DNA): TGTGCTAGTGCCGTCTCCTACGAGCAGTACTTC.

The chain carries TRBV29-1 and TRBJ2-7, with TRBD1 matching over 9 bases. The CDR3 is 12 residues long. Germline CDR1 is SQVTM and CDR2 is ANQGSEA. Unmatched junction bases numbered 8, after V lost 8 bases and J lost 6 bases. The CDR3: CSFSGQGFEQYF. The CDR3 nucleotides read TGCAGCTTTTCGGGACAGGGCTTCGAGCAGTACTTC.

Here the CDR3 reads CASSYPTSGTGNEQFF. The CDR3 nucleotides read TGTGCCAGCAGTTACCCGACTAGCGGGACGGGGAATGAGCAGTTCTTC. The chain joins TRBV6-6 to TRBJ2-1; 11 positions agree with TRBD2. The junction had 7 bases not matched to a gene; V was cut back by 2 bases and J by 7 bases. CDR1 MNHNY and CDR2 SVGAGI come from the germline V gene (reference sequence). The CDR3 consists of 16 residues.

The chain employs TRBV5-5 and TRBJ2-1, with a possible D match to TRBD2 (7 bases). Germline V lookup: CDR1 SGHKS, CDR2 YYEKEE (reference sequence). Between the trimmed V and J ends, which lost 7 bases and 7 bases, there was a span of 18 bases. The CDR3 loop spans 14 amino acids. CDR3 amino acids: CASGEGGRGNEQFF. CDR3 nucleotides: TGTGCCAGCGGCGAGGGGGGGCGCGGGAATGAGCAGTTCTTC.

The V call is TRBV28, the J call TRBJ2-3; 11 bases match TRBD2. Germline-derived CDR1 and CDR2 are MDHEN and SYDVKM. The CDR3 length is 18 residues. V was pared by 4 bases and J by 0 bases, with 9 bases of the junction left unmatched. The CDR3 nucleotides read TGTGCCAGCAGTTCCCCTAGAACTAGCGGGGGTAGCACAGATACGCAGTATTTT. Translation gives CASSSPRTSGGSTDTQYF.

This clone appeared a few times. The J gene is TRBJ1-3, the V gene TRBV9, with 7 bases aligning to TRBD1. This CDR3 region has 17 residues. Unmatched junction bases numbered 10, after V lost 2 bases and J lost 2 bases. Germline CDR1 SGDLS, CDR2 YYNGEE. CDR3 loop: CASSVARQGPAGNTIYF. The CDR3, as DNA: TGTGCCAGCAGCGTGGCACGACAGGGACCGGCTGGAAACACCATATATTTT.

The V gene is TRBV24-1, the J gene TRBJ2-7; TRBD2 agrees at 8 bases. The CDR3 sequence is 14 residues long. Germline-derived CDR1 and CDR2 are KGHDR and SFDVKD. V was clipped by 7 bases and J by 1 base; unmatched bases: 5. Here the CDR3 reads CATSETGGSYEQYF. CDR3 in DNA: TGTGCCACCAGCGAAACGGGAGGGTCCTACGAGCAGTACTTC.

The chain has TRBV9 and TRBJ1-2, with D perhaps matching TRBD1 (6 bases). CDR1 is SGDLS, CDR2 YYNGEE, per germline. The CDR3 totals 14 residues. Trimming shortened V by 4 bases and J by 3 bases, and 13 bases separated the two germline ends. The CDR3 coding sequence is TGTGCCAGCAGCCCTTGGGACACTGACTATGGCTACACCTTC. Translating it yields CASSPWDTDYGYTF.

This chain uses TRBV12-3 or TRBV12-4 with TRBJ1-1, with D uncertain. The V and J ends lost 6 bases and 5 bases respectively, with 7 bases between them. This CDR3 region has 11 residues. This CDR3 is CASSFRTEAFF. The CDR3 coding sequence is TGTGCCAGCAGCTTCAGGACTGAAGCTTTCTTT.

The rearrangement links TRBV5-6 to TRBJ1-2; D gene unclear. The V end lost 2 bases, the J end lost 5 bases, and 13 bases lay between the germline ends. The CDR3 sequence is 14 residues long. Germline CDR1 reads SGHDT; CDR2 reads YYEEEE. The CDR3 sequence: CASSFFSERYGYTF. The CDR3 bases are TGTGCCAGCAGCTTCTTTTCAGAGCGATATGGCTACACCTTC.

There are many counts of this clone. The gene calls are TRBV7-2 and TRBJ1-6; D perhaps matches TRBD1 (5 bases). This CDR3 contains 15 residues. Germline V lookup: CDR1 SGHTA, CDR2 FQGNSA. V shed 8 bases and J shed 0 bases, with 11 bases lying between them. CDR3 region: CASWGRNSYNSPLHF. The CDR3 DNA is TGTGCCAGCTGGGGCCGGAACTCCTATAATTCACCCCTCCACTTT.

CDR3 nucleotide sequence: TGTGCCAGCAGCCAAGGAGCGGGGGGCTACGAGCAGTACTTC. Translation gives CASSQGAGGYEQYF. The chain links TRBV3-1 (or the pseudogene TRBV3-2) to TRBJ2-7; 9 positions match TRBD2. The germline V gene has CDR1 LGHDT and CDR2 YNNKEL (reference sequence). Trimming took 1 base from V and 3 from J; bases not matched to a gene: 1. The CDR3 is 14 amino acids.

The V gene is TRBV7-8, the J gene TRBJ2-7, with 10 bases identical to TRBD1. There are 15 residues in the CDR3. Germline V gives CDR1 SGHVS, CDR2 FQNEAQ. Trimming removed 4 bases from V and 3 bases from J; junction bases left unmatched: 6. CDR3 in DNA: TGTGCCAGCAGCTCCCCCGGGACAGGGGACTACGAGCAGTACTTC. This encodes CASSSPGTGDYEQYF.

This chain joins TRBV19 and TRBJ2-7, with TRBD2 identical over 7 bases. Germline assignment: CDR1 LNHDA and CDR2 SQIVND (reference sequence). The CDR3 extends over 12 amino acids. After removal of 5 bases from V and 3 bases from J, the junction contained 1 base not matched to a gene. The CDR3 region has the DNA TGTGCCAGTAGTCCGGGGGGCTACGAGCAGTACTTC. As protein: CASSPGGYEQYF.

The chain joins TRBV6-5 to TRBJ2-3; 10 positions agree with TRBD2. CDR1 and CDR2 from the germline V gene are MNHEY and SVGAGI. V lost 8 bases to trimming and J lost 2 bases; unmatched junction nucleotides: 7. This CDR3 is built from 15 residues. CDR3 region: CASGWTSGATDTQYF. CDR3 sequence (DNA): TGTGCCAGCGGATGGACTAGCGGAGCCACAGATACGCAGTATTTT.

The chain employs TRBV18 and TRBJ1-5; D possibly corresponds to TRBD1 (5 bases). This CDR3 has 15 amino acids. Germline V lookup: CDR1 KGHSH, CDR2 LQKENI. Trimming left V 1 base short and J 2 bases short, with 9 bases between. The CDR3 spells CASSPLQGRNQPQHF. The DNA of the CDR3 is TGTGCCAGCTCACCACTCCAGGGCCGCAATCAGCCCCAGCATTTT.

The chain recombines TRBV3-1 (or the pseudogene TRBV3-2) with TRBJ2-7, with 10 bases aligning to TRBD2. CDR3 size: 13 residues. CDR1 is LGHDT and CDR2 is YNNKEL in the germline V gene (reference sequence). V gave up 1 base and J gave up 9 bases; unmatched junction bases: 3. The CDR3 coding sequence is TGTGCCAGCAGCCAAGTAGCGGGGGGAGTGCAGTACTTC. This translates into CASSQVAGGVQYF.

The J gene is TRBJ2-1, the V gene TRBV19; 15 nucleotides line up with TRBD2. The V and J ends lost 7 bases and 4 bases, in that order; junction bases with no gene match: 11. Germline loops: CDR1 LNHDA, CDR2 SQIVND (reference sequence). The length of the CDR3 is 18 residues. CDR3 in DNA: TGTGCCAGTAACTTTCGGACTAGCGGGAGGGCCAGGTACAATGAGCAGTTCTTC. This encodes CASNFRTSGRARYNEQFF.

This clone was seen more than once but under ten times. The CDR3 sequence: CASSQPGGQGSKSGMGEQYF. The CDR3 region has the DNA TGCGCCAGCAGCCAACCCGGGGGACAGGGTAGTAAGAGCGGGATGGGCGAGCAGTACTTC. The V and J genes are TRBV5-1 and TRBJ2-7; TRBD1 matches at 9 bases. Per the germline V gene, CDR1 is SGHRS and CDR2 is YFSETQ. J lost 6 bases, V lost 4 bases, and 26 bases had no gene match. The CDR3 covers 20 residues.

CDR3 nucleotide sequence: TGTGCCAGCAGCCAAGGTTGGGCCACCCCCAATGAGCAGTTCTTC. Translating gives CASSQGWATPNEQFF. This rearrangement joins TRBV3-1 (or the pseudogene TRBV3-2) to TRBJ2-1; no firm D call. CDR1 and CDR2 from the germline V gene are LGHDT and YNNKEL (reference sequence). Trimming cost V 1 base and J 6 bases, with 13 bases left between them. CDR3 length: 15 residues.

This clone was seen a few times. V usage is TRBV6-1 and J usage is TRBJ2-3; 7 nucleotides align to TRBD1. The CDR3 spans 16 residues. Germline values: CDR1 MNHNS, CDR2 SASEGT. The ends lost 3 bases at V and 6 bases at J; junction bases unmatched: 12. CDR3 protein: CASSDAETGDLDTQYF. In DNA form, the CDR3 reads TGTGCCAGCAGTGATGCGGAAACAGGGGATCTCGATACGCAGTATTTT.

This rearrangement joins TRBV5-1 to TRBJ2-1, with D perhaps matching TRBD2 (5 bases). The ends were cut back, 4 bases at V and 2 bases at J, with 13 bases in the middle. Germline V CDR1 and CDR2: SGHRS, YFSETQ. CDR3 size: 15 residues. The CDR3 region is CASSPFGDTYNEQFF. In DNA form, the CDR3 reads TGCGCCAGCAGCCCTTTCGGGGATACCTACAATGAGCAGTTCTTC. Variable domain in full (rest from reference TRBV5-1 and TRBJ2-1): KAGVTQTPRYLIKTRGQQVTLSCSPISGHRSVSWYQQTPGQGLQFLFEYFSETQRNKGNFPGRFSGRQFSNSRSEMNVSTLELGDSALYLCASSPFGDTYNEQFFGPGTRLTVL.

There are a few counts of this clone. The rearrangement joins TRBV7-2 to TRBJ1-5; perhaps TRBD1 as D (5 bases). The CDR3 extends over 12 amino acids. Germline-derived CDR1 and CDR2 are SGHTA and FQGNSA. Trimming took off 5 bases at V and 7 bases at J, with 9 bases between the two ends. As DNA, the CDR3 is TGTGCCAGCAGCCCTAGGGGACAGCCCCAGCATTTT. Translated: CASSPRGQPQHF.

The chain combines TRBV11-2 with TRBJ2-2, with TRBD2 matching 14 bases. V lost 8 bases to trimming and J lost 6 bases; unmatched junction nucleotides: 8. CDR1 is SGHAT and CDR2 is FQNNGV in the germline V gene. The CDR3 spans 16 residues. CDR3 DNA: TGTGCCAGCTGCCCCCTGGGACTAGCGGGAGCCGGGGAGCTGTTTTTT. Its translation: CASCPLGLAGAGELFF.

The sample holds a few counts of this clone. V gene TRBV28 combines with J gene TRBJ2-1, with TRBD1 matching over 10 bases. Per the germline V gene, CDR1 is MDHEN and CDR2 is SYDVKM. There are 13 residues in the CDR3. Trimming cost V 8 bases and J 14 bases; bases outside gene matches: 12. The CDR3 coding sequence is TGTGCCAGCCAACAGGACGGGACAGGGGTAAAGTTCTTC. Its protein product is CASQQDGTGVKFF.